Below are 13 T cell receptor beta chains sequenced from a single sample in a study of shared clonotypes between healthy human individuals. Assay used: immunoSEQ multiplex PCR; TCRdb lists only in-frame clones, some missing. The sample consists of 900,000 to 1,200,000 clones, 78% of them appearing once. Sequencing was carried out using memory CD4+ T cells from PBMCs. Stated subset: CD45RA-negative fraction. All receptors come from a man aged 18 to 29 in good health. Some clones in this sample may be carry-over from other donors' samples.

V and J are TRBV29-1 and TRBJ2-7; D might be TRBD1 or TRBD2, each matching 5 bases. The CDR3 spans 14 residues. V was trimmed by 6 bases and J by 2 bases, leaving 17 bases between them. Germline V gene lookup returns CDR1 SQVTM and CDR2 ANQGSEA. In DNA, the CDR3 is TGCAGCGTAGCCCGCCGGGACGGGCCCTACGAGCAGTACTTC. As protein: CSVARRDGPYEQYF.

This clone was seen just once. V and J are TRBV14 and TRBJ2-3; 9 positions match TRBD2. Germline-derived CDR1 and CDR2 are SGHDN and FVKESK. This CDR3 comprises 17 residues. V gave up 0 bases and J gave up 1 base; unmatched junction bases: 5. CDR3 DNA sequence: TGTGCCAGCAGCCAAGATCTTTTAGCGGGAGGCACAGATACGCAGTATTTT. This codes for CASSQDLLAGGTDTQYF.

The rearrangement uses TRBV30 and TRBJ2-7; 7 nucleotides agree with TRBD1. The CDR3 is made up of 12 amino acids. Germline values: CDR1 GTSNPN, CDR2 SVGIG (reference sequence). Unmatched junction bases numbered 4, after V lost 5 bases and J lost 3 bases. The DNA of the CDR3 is TGTGCCTGGGGACAGGATAACTACGAGCAGTACTTC. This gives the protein CAWGQDNYEQYF.

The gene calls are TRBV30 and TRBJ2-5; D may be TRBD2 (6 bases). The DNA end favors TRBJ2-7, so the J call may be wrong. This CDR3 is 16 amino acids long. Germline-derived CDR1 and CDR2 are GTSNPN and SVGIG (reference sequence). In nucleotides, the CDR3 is TGTGCCTGGAGCTCCCGTACCGTCCGGGGGAGGCCCGAGCAGTACTTC. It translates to CAWSSRTVRGRPEQYF.

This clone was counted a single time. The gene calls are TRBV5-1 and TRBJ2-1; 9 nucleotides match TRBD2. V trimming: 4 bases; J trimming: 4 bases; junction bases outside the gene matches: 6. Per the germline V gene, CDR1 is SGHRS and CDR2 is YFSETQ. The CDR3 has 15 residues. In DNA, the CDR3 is TGCGCCAGCAGCCCCGCTAGCGGGGCTTACAATGAGCAGTTCTTC. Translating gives CASSPASGAYNEQFF.

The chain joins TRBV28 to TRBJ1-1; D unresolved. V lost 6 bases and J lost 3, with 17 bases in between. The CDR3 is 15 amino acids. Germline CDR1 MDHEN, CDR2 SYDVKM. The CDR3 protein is CASRMPLDGYTEAFF. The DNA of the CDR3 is TGTGCCAGCAGGATGCCACTGGACGGATACACTGAAGCTTTCTTT.

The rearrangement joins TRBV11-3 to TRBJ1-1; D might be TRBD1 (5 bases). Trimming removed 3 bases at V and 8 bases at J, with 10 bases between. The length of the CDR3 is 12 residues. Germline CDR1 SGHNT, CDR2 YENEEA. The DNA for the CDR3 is TGTGCCAGCAGCTTTGATAGGGGCGAAGCTTTCTTT. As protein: CASSFDRGEAFF.

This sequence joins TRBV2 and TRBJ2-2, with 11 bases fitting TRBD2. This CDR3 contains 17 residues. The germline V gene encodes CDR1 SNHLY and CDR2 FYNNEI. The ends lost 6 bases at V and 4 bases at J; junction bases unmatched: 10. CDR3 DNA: TGTGCCAGCAGGGGGACTAGCGGTGGGTTGGGCACCGGGGAGCTGTTTTTT. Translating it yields CASRGTSGGLGTGELFF.

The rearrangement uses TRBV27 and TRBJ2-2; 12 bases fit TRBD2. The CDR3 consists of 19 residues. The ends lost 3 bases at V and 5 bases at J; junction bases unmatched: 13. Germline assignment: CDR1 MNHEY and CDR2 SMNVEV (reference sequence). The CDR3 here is CASSFGLAGNWWSTGELFF. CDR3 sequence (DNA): TGTGCCAGCAGTTTTGGACTAGCGGGAAACTGGTGGAGTACCGGGGAGCTGTTTTTT.

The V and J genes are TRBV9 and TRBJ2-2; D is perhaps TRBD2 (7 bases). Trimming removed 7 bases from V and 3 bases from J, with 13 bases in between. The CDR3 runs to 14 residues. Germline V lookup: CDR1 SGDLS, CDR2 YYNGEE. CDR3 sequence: CASGRGSDTGELFF. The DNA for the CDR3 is TGTGCCAGCGGGAGGGGGAGTGACACCGGGGAGCTGTTTTTT.

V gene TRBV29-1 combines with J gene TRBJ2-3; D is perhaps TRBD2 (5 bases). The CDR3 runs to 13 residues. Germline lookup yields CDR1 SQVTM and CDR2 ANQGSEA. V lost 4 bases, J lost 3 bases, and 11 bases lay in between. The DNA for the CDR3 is TGCAGCGTTGTAGGGAGTCCGACAGATACGCAGTATTTT. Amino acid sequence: CSVVGSPTDTQYF.

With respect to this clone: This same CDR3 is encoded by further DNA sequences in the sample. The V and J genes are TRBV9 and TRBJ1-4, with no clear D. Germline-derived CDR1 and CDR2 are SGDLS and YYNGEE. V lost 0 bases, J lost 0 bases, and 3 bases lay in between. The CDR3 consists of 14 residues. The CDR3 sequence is CASSVGPTNEKLFF. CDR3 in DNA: TGTGCCAGCAGCGTAGGGCCAACTAATGAAAAACTGTTTTTT.

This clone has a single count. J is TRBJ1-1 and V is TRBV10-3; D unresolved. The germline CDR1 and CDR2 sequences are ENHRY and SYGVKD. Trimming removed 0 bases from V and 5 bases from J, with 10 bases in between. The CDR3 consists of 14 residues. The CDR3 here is CAISESIGVTEAFF. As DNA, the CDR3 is TGTGCCATCAGTGAGTCGATCGGGGTTACTGAAGCTTTCTTT.